These T cell receptor beta chains were read from a single sample in a study of T cells in Graves' hyperthyroidism and ophthalmopathy. TCRdb fed the multiplex PCR reads into MiXCR, producing one record per CDR3 protein. The sample holds fewer than 350,000 distinct CDR3 sequences, around 15% seen once. Sequences were obtained from blood. The origin of the receptors is a woman aged 40 to 55 with Graves' hyperthyroidism. The CDR3 runs from the conserved cysteine through the conserved F or W. A D gene is named only where the DNA matches it firmly. Only part of the rows carry a size: once, few, many, or a class if the clone is expanded.

j_call,clone_size,d_call,v_call,cdr3_nt,cdr3_aa
TRBJ2-7,-,-,TRBV2,TGTGCCAGCAGTGAATGGGGCGGAGGGAGCGAGCAGTACTTC,CASSEWGGGSEQYF
TRBJ2-1,-,TRBD2,TRBV19,TGTGCCAGTAGACCTCCGGGACTAGCTGACAATGAGCAGTTCTTC,CASRPPGLADNEQFF
TRBJ1-4,many,-,TRBV15,TGTGCCACCAGCAGAGTGGAGGAGGGAGGGGAAAAACTGTTTTTT,CATSRVEEGGEKLFF
TRBJ1-1,many,-,TRBV11-3,TGTGCCAGCAGCTTACGGTTGAACACTGAAGCTTTCTTT,CASSLRLNTEAFF
TRBJ2-7,-,TRBD1,TRBV12-3/TRBV12-4,TGTGCCAGCAGTAGCGCCGGGACAGGGGGCAACGAGCAGTACTTC,CASSSAGTGGNEQYF
TRBJ1-5,once,TRBD1,TRBV15,TGTGCCACCAGCGAACGGACAGGGTATCAGCCCCAGCATTTT,CATSERTGYQPQHF
TRBJ1-1,-,TRBD1,TRBV6-1,TGTGCCAGCCTGGGACAGGGTCCCGCTGAAGCTTTCTTT,CASLGQGPAEAFF
TRBJ2-6,-,-,TRBV11-1,TGTGCCAGCAGCTTTTCCGTTTCAAAACTTGAGGGGACTGGGGCCAACGTCCTGACTTTC,CASSFSVSKLEGTGANVLTF
TRBJ1-1,-,-,TRBV9,TGTGCCAGCAGCGTTGCATGGGCCCCGAACACTGAAGCTTTCTTT,CASSVAWAPNTEAFF
TRBJ1-4,few,-,TRBV19,TGTGCCAGTAGTATAGGTCCCATTTTCGAAAAACTGTTTTTT,CASSIGPIFEKLFF
TRBJ2-5,many,-,TRBV11-3,TGTGCCAGCAGCGGGTCGGCGCGGCAAGAGACCCAGTACTTC,CASSGSARQETQYF
TRBJ1-5,many,-,TRBV24-1,TGTGCCACCAGTGCACAGGGTAACAATCAGCCCCAGCATTTT,CATSAQGNNQPQHF
TRBJ2-1,-,-,TRBV29-1,TGCAGCGTTCTGGCGGGAAGGTCTGGGTATGAGCAGTTCTTC,CSVLAGRSGYEQFF
TRBJ2-3,many,-,TRBV6-1,TGTGCCACCTCTACCTCCGGTACGCAGTATTTT,CATSTSGTQYF
TRBJ2-5,many,-,TRBV7-2,TGTGCCAGCAGCTTCCGGACTGTCCCAGAGACCCAGTACTTC,CASSFRTVPETQYF
TRBJ2-1,-,TRBD2,TRBV9,TGTGCCAGCAGCGTAGAAGCTAGCGGGAGGGTACTGTACAATGAGCAGTTCTTC,CASSVEASGRVLYNEQFF
TRBJ1-1,many,TRBD1,TRBV12-3/TRBV12-4,TGTGCCAGCACCTCAGGGGGCCTCGGCACTGAAGCTTTCTTT,CASTSGGLGTEAFF
TRBJ2-1,-,TRBD2,TRBV2,TGTGCCAGCAGAGGGGGGGCTAGCGGGGGACGAATACACAATGAGCAGTTCTTC,CASRGGASGGRIHNEQFF
TRBJ2-5,-,-,TRBV28,TGTGCCAGCTCGGGACTGGGAACCGTAGAGACCCAGTACTTC,CASSGLGTVETQYF
TRBJ1-4,many,-,TRBV3-1,TGTGCCAGCAGTGAAGGGTCGGCGCTTCTAGGGGGAAAACTGTTTTTT,CASSEGSALLGGKLFF
TRBJ1-3,once,-,TRBV5-5,TGTGCCAGCAGCTTTGCGACCCGTCGGGGAAACACCATATATTTT,CASSFATRRGNTIYF
TRBJ2-7,-,TRBD2,TRBV20-1,TGCAGTGCTAGATTCCTGACTAGCGCCCAATTAAGCTCCTACGAGCAGTACTTC,CSARFLTSAQLSSYEQYF
TRBJ2-5,many,-,TRBV20-1,TGCAGTGCTAGAGATAAAGGCGAGCTGACCCAGTACTTC,CSARDKGELTQYF
TRBJ1-3,-,-,TRBV25-1,TGTGCCAGCAGTGACGGGGGGCGGGGAGGTCGTAAACACACCATATATTTT,CASSDGGRGGRKHTIYF
TRBJ2-5,many,TRBD2,TRBV7-9,TGTGCCAGCAGCCGGACTAGCGGGGCGGAGACCCAGTACTTC,CASSRTSGAETQYF
TRBJ2-3,few,-,TRBV19,TGTGCCACTTTAAGGACATCCACAGATACGCAGTATTTT,CATLRTSTDTQYF
TRBJ2-2,-,-,TRBV15,TGTGCCACCAGCGAACAGATCACAGGGATTCCCGGGGAGCTGTTTTTT,CATSEQITGIPGELFF
TRBJ1-5,many,-,TRBV12-3/TRBV12-4,TGTGCCAGCAGGGGAGGTGCGGGGAGCAATCAGCCCCAGCATTTT,CASRGGAGSNQPQHF
TRBJ2-2,-,TRBD1,TRBV29-1,TGCAGCGTTGAAGCTAGAGACGAGGACAGGGGGTACGCCGGGGAGCTGTTTTTT,CSVEARDEDRGYAGELFF
TRBJ1-3,-,-,TRBV7-2,TGTGCCAGCAGCCCGGCCACAATGAGAAACACCATATATTTT,CASSPATMRNTIYF
TRBJ2-3,few,-,TRBV24-1,TGTGCCACCAGTCCACCGGGGACAGATACGCAGTATTTT,CATSPPGTDTQYF
TRBJ2-2,-,TRBD2,TRBV2,TGTGCCAGCAACTTAGCGGGAGGAGCCACCGGGGAGCTGTTTTTT,CASNLAGGATGELFF
TRBJ2-1,few,-,TRBV29-1,TGCAGCGTTGGATCCCTCAATGAGCAGTTCTTC,CSVGSLNEQFF
TRBJ2-7,many,-,TRBV3-1,TGTGCCAGCAGCCTTGGACTAGGGGGGTTCTACGAGCAGTACTTC,CASSLGLGGFYEQYF
TRBJ2-2,many,TRBD2,TRBV2,TGTGCCAGCAGGCCGGGACTAGCAAACACCGGGGAGCTGTTTTTT,CASRPGLANTGELFF
TRBJ2-1,-,-,TRBV4-1,TGCGCCAGCAGCCACTCATACGGCGGGACCGTTTACAATGAGCAGTTCTTC,CASSHSYGGTVYNEQFF